These T cell receptor beta chains were read from a single sample in a study of blood T cell repertoires in COVID-19. Using immunoSEQ multiplex PCR, the repertoire was profiled, and TCRdb retains in-frame clones only, with some absent. This sample carries some 290,000 clones, roughly 86% of them seen once, and the ten largest clones take roughly 11%. Sequenced input: peripheral blood. These receptors were obtained from a woman aged 25 to 39 with COVID-19, enrolled during active disease. The CDR3 runs from the conserved cysteine through the conserved F or W. Fields, in order: J gene, D gene, CDR3 length, V gene, clone size, CDR3 DNA, CDR3 protein. D genes are given only for firm matches. The size of a clone is reported for some rows only, either as once, few or many, or as a class for expanded clones.

TRBJ2-2	TRBD2	17	TRBV30	-	TGTGCCTGGAGCAAATCCCCTTGGACTAGAGAGACCGGGGAGCTGTTTTTT	CAWSKSPWTRETGELFF
TRBJ2-1	TRBD2	16	TRBV24-1	-	TGTGCCACCAGTGATAAGGTCGGGGGGATTTCTAATGAGCAGTTCTTC	CATSDKVGGISNEQFF
TRBJ2-5	TRBD2	14	TRBV18	-	TGTGCCAGCTCACCGGGAGGGACGCAAGAGACCCAGTACTTC	CASSPGGTQETQYF
TRBJ2-7	TRBD1	14	TRBV6-1	once	TGTGCCAGCAGTGAATGGGGACAGGTTTACGAGCAGTACTTC	CASSEWGQVYEQYF
TRBJ2-2	-	14	TRBV4-1	-	TGCGCCAGCAGCCAAGACGGTGTGGCCGGGGAGCTGTTTTTT	CASSQDGVAGELFF
TRBJ2-1	TRBD2	17	TRBV11-2	-	TGTGCCAGCAGCTTAGAGCCCCCCGCCGGGGGGTACAATGAGCAGTTCTTC	CASSLEPPAGGYNEQFF
TRBJ1-2	-	12	TRBV30	few	TGTGCCTGGAGTTTAGGGGCGAGGGGCTACACCTTC	CAWSLGARGYTF
TRBJ1-5	-	15	TRBV9	once	TGTGCCAGCAGCGTAGGGCAGGGTGTACATCAGCCCCAGCATTTT	CASSVGQGVHQPQHF
TRBJ2-1	TRBD2	16	TRBV2	few	TGTGCCAGCAGGGTAGGACTAGCGGGGGGAGAGAATGAGCAGTTCTTC	CASRVGLAGGENEQFF
TRBJ1-1	-	12	TRBV27	-	TGTGCCAGCAACGGGTTTGACACTGAAGCTTTCTTT	CASNGFDTEAFF
TRBJ2-7	TRBD1	12	TRBV3-1/TRBV3-2	-	TGTGCCAGCAGCTCCGGACAGGGGCGGCAGTACTTC	CASSSGQGRQYF
TRBJ2-7	-	12	TRBV29-1	-	TGCAGCGTTGAAGGGGGAGAGTACGAGCAGTACTTC	CSVEGGEYEQYF
TRBJ2-1	TRBD2	18	TRBV18	-	TGTGCCAGCTCACCACGGACCGGGACTAGCGGGGGTTACAATGAGCAGTTCTTC	CASSPRTGTSGGYNEQFF
TRBJ1-2	TRBD1	18	TRBV7-9	-	TGTGCCAGCAGCTCCCACCACACCAGGGACAGGGGGAAGAATGGCTACACCTTC	CASSSHHTRDRGKNGYTF
TRBJ2-2	TRBD1	18	TRBV4-1	once	TGCGCCAGCAGCCAAGTTTCCGGGACAGGGGACCTCACCGGGGAGCTGTTTTTT	CASSQVSGTGDLTGELFF
TRBJ2-5	-	13	TRBV5-1	-	TGCGCCAGCAGCTTCGGGGGCCAAGAGACCCAGTACTTC	CASSFGGQETQYF
TRBJ2-7	-	16	TRBV5-1	-	TGCGCCAGCAGAAACGGGGGTGGAGGGGGCACCTACGAGCAGTACTTC	CASRNGGGGGTYEQYF
TRBJ1-2	-	12	TRBV7-9	once	TGTGCCAGCAGCCCGAGGGTCTATGGCTACACCTTC	CASSPRVYGYTF
TRBJ2-1	TRBD1	14	TRBV18	-	TGTGCCAGCTCACCCGGGACAGGGACTAATGAGCAGTTCTTC	CASSPGTGTNEQFF
TRBJ1-6	-	12	TRBV12-3/TRBV12-4	-	TGTGCCACCGGGCAGGGGCGATCACCCCTCCACTTT	CATGQGRSPLHF
TRBJ2-2	-	14	TRBV15	-	TGTGCCACCAGCAGAGAGACTCGCACCGGGGAGCTGTTTTTT	CATSRETRTGELFF
TRBJ1-5	TRBD1	17	TRBV28	-	TGTGCCAGCAACCCCGGGACAGCCGATTATAGCAATCAGCCCCAGCATTTT	CASNPGTADYSNQPQHF
TRBJ2-2	TRBD2	17	TRBV19	-	TGTGCCAGTAGTGCCCTTCCTAGCGGGGGGGCCCTCAGGGAGCTGTTTTTT	CASSALPSGGALRELFF
TRBJ2-5	TRBD2	15	TRBV19	-	TGTGCCAGTAATAGCCTAGCGGGGGGTCTTGAGACCCAGTACTTC	CASNSLAGGLETQYF
TRBJ2-3	TRBD1	14	TRBV2	once	TGTGCCAGCAGTCGACAGGGGGGGACAGATACGCAGTATTTT	CASSRQGGTDTQYF
TRBJ1-5	-	14	TRBV4-1	-	TGCGCCAGCAGCGGAGACAGAGAGAGCCAGCCCCAGCATTTT	CASSGDRESQPQHF
TRBJ1-4	-	15	TRBV5-4	-	TGTGCCAGCAGCTCGGCGACAGCGAGTAATGAAAAACTGTTTTTT	CASSSATASNEKLFF
TRBJ2-5	TRBD2	16	TRBV7-2	-	TGTGCCAGCAGCCCACCGGGACTATCACTTCAAGAGACCCAGTACTTC	CASSPPGLSLQETQYF
TRBJ2-5	-	14	TRBV7-9	once	TGTGCCAGCAGCTTAGTGGGTCAGGGAGAGACCCAGTACTTC	CASSLVGQGETQYF
TRBJ1-6	-	14	TRBV2	-	TGTGCCAGCAACAGGGAGGGGATGCGCTCACCCCTCCACTTT	CASNREGMRSPLHF
TRBJ2-1	TRBD1	13	TRBV19	-	TGTGCCAGTGGGACAGGGGCCGGGAATGAGCAGTTCTTC	CASGTGAGNEQFF
TRBJ2-1	TRBD2	17	TRBV30	-	TGTGCCTGGAGTGTCCGACCAGGACTAGCGGGGGACAATGAGCAGTTCTTC	CAWSVRPGLAGDNEQFF